The 21 T cell receptor beta chains in this list originate from one sample, sequenced in a study of siplizumab effects on memory and regulatory T cells. Only in-frame clones appear in the TCRdb table, and some are missing; sequencing was by immunoSEQ multiplex PCR. The sample yields roughly 120,000 clones, approximately 94% seen once. The sequencing sample was made of non-Treg CD4+ T cells sorted from blood. Every receptor here comes from a human donor in good health.

CDR3 DNA sequence: TGTGCCAGCAGCGTAGGATTTCTGAACAATGAGCAGTTCTTC. It translates to CASSVGFLNNEQFF. The chain joins TRBV9 to TRBJ2-1; D unclear. V lost 0 bases and J 5 bases, leaving 9 bases between the germline ends. The CDR3 covers 14 residues. Germline V gene lookup returns CDR1 SGDLS and CDR2 YYNGEE.

The DNA of the CDR3 is TGTGCCAGCAGCAGGGGTGAGGGAGCAGATACGCAGTATTTT. It encodes CASSRGEGADTQYF. The chain carries TRBV11-3 and TRBJ2-3; D may be TRBD1 or TRBD2 (5 bases each). This CDR3 region has 14 residues. Trimming removed 5 bases at V and 4 bases at J, with 13 bases between. The V gene's germline CDR1 is SGHNT and CDR2 YENEEA.

The V call is TRBV18, the J call TRBJ2-4, with 9 bases matching TRBD1. In germline, CDR1 is KGHSH, CDR2 LQKENI. V shed 4 bases and J 8 bases; nucleotides not matched to a gene: 12. The CDR3 runs 16 residues. CDR3 sequence reads: CASSLILGTGKDIQYF. The CDR3 coding sequence is TGTGCCAGCTCACTTATCCTCGGGACAGGGAAAGACATTCAGTACTTC.

This chain links TRBV2 with TRBJ1-2; D might be TRBD1 (5 bases). The CDR3 loop spans 16 amino acids. The V and J ends lost 6 bases and 2 bases respectively, with 19 bases between them. Germline V gives CDR1 SNHLY, CDR2 FYNNEI. The CDR3 region has the DNA TGTGCCAGCAGACGGCAGGGCGTGTTGGGAAACTATGGCTACACCTTC. Protein: CASRRQGVLGNYGYTF.

This clone was seen only once. The chain joins TRBV6-5 to TRBJ1-2, with D possibly matching TRBD1 (6 bases). Germline V CDR1 and CDR2: MNHEY, SVGAGI. Trimming shortened V by 5 bases and J by 4 bases, and 14 bases separated the two germline ends. This CDR3 spans 14 amino acids. CDR3 coding DNA: TGTGCCAGCAGTAGTCCACAGGGATCCTATGGCTACACCTTC. Protein: CASSSPQGSYGYTF.

V gene TRBV7-9 combines with J gene TRBJ1-6; D not resolved. The germline CDR1 and CDR2 sequences are SEHNR and FQNEAQ (reference sequence). V was pared by 1 base and J by 7 bases, with 8 bases between. The CDR3 is 14 residues long. The CDR3 bases are TGTGCCAGCAGCTTAGGGTCTTGGAATTCACCCCTCCACTTT. Translated, it gives CASSLGSWNSPLHF.

The rearrangement uses TRBV11-3 and TRBJ2-2, with TRBD2 identical over 7 bases. The germline V gene has CDR1 SGHNT and CDR2 YENEEA. CDR3 size: 15 residues. V gave up 8 bases and J gave up 6 bases; unmatched junction bases: 12. CDR3 residues: CASSTYGEGSGELFF. In nucleotides, the CDR3 is TGTGCCAGCTCCACTTACGGGGAGGGTTCCGGGGAGCTGTTTTTT. The entire variable domain, with the rest obtained from reference TRBV11-3 and TRBJ2-2, is as follows: EAGVVQSPRYKIIEKKQPVAFWCNPISGHNTLYWYLQNLGQGPELLIRYENEEAVDDSQLPKDRFSAERLKGVDSTLKIQPAELGDSAVYLCASSTYGEGSGELFFGEGSRLTVL.

The V call is TRBV25-1, the J call TRBJ2-2; possibly TRBD1 or TRBD2 for D (5 bases each). Trimming stripped 5 bases from V and 5 bases from J, with 12 bases between. CDR1 and CDR2 from the germline V gene are MGHDK and SYGVNS. The CDR3 sequence is 14 residues long. The CDR3 DNA reads as TGTGCCAGCAGTCTCCCTGGGGGAACCGGGGAGCTGTTTTTT. Residues: CASSLPGGTGELFF.

The gene calls are TRBV6-5 and TRBJ1-5; 9 bases align to TRBD1. The CDR3 runs 15 residues. The germline V gene has CDR1 MNHEY and CDR2 SVGAGI. V shed 5 bases and J 6 bases; nucleotides not matched to a gene: 8. CDR3 DNA: TGTGCCAGCAGTCTCGGACAGGGGCGTTCTCAGCCCCAGCATTTT. Translation: CASSLGQGRSQPQHF.

The J gene is TRBJ2-6, the V gene TRBV6-5, with 8 bases lining up with TRBD1. Trimming took 6 bases from V and 14 from J; bases not matched to a gene: 6. CDR1 and CDR2 (germline): MNHEY, SVGAGI. The CDR3 sequence is 12 residues long. The CDR3 DNA is TGTGCCAGCAGCCAGGGGGCACATCTCCTGACTTTC. Translated: CASSQGAHLLTF.

The V gene is TRBV28, the J gene TRBJ2-5, with 7 bases fitting TRBD2. In germline, CDR1 is MDHEN, CDR2 SYDVKM. The trim removed 6 bases at V and 5 bases at J, leaving 12 bases unmatched. The CDR3 runs 15 residues. CDR3 DNA sequence: TGTGCCAGCAGCTCCGGACTAGTGGATACGGAGACCCAGTACTTC. This sequence encodes CASSSGLVDTETQYF.

In nucleotides, the CDR3 is TGTGCCAGCAGCTCCGCTAGCGCAGATACGCAGTATTTT. Residues: CASSSASADTQYF. This chain joins TRBV7-9 and TRBJ2-3, with D possibly matching TRBD2 (6 bases). There are 13 residues in the CDR3. Germline-derived CDR1 and CDR2 are SEHNR and FQNEAQ (reference sequence). V was shortened by 4 bases and J by 4 bases, with 9 bases between the two germline ends.

This chain joins TRBV6-5 and TRBJ2-7; no definite D call. CDR3 length: 11 amino acids. Germline-derived CDR1 and CDR2 are MNHEY and SVGAGI. V lost 6 bases and J lost 6, with 9 bases in between. The CDR3 protein is CASSRMGEQYF. Written as DNA, the CDR3 is TGTGCCAGCAGCCGTATGGGCGAGCAGTACTTC.

This chain uses TRBV5-1 with TRBJ2-2; 9 nucleotides match TRBD2. V trimming: 5 bases; J trimming: 5 bases; junction bases outside the gene matches: 10. CDR1 is SGHRS, CDR2 YFSETQ, per germline. The CDR3 extends over 16 amino acids. CDR3 sequence (DNA): TGCGCCAGCAGTCCCCAGCTAGCGGGGTTGACCGGGGAGCTGTTTTTT. This gives the protein CASSPQLAGLTGELFF.

The chain joins TRBV7-8 to TRBJ2-3, with 9 positions matching TRBD2. CDR1 SGHVS and CDR2 FQNEAQ come from the germline V gene. After removal of 5 bases from V and 5 bases from J, the junction contained 14 bases not matched to a gene. The CDR3 has 17 amino acids. The CDR3 DNA is TGTGCCAGCAGCCCCGTTTTGCGGGAGGGCCCGGTAGATACGCAGTATTTT. It translates to CASSPVLREGPVDTQYF.

V and J are TRBV27 and TRBJ1-2; 9 nucleotides match TRBD1. V dropped 8 bases and J dropped 3; count of bases not matched to a gene: 10. This CDR3 spans 15 amino acids. CDR1 and CDR2 from the germline V gene are MNHEY and SMNVEV (reference sequence). The CDR3 region is CASGAGRTGDYGYTF. CDR3 DNA sequence: TGTGCCAGCGGTGCGGGTCGGACAGGGGACTATGGCTACACCTTC.

CDR3 residues: CASSFRQETQYF. DNA of the CDR3: TGTGCCAGCAGCTTTAGACAAGAGACCCAGTACTTC. This chain uses TRBV5-5 with TRBJ2-5; D gene unclear. The CDR3 consists of 12 residues. Germline V gives CDR1 SGHKS, CDR2 YYEKEE (reference sequence). The ends were cut back, 2 bases at V and 2 bases at J, with 4 bases in the middle.

This chain links TRBV2 with TRBJ1-3; 9 bases line up with TRBD1. The CDR3 is 16 amino acids. Germline V gene sequence: CDR1 SNHLY, CDR2 FYNNEI. Trimming took 4 bases from V and 0 from J; bases not matched to a gene: 4. This chain's CDR3 is CASSVDRGISGNTIYF. The CDR3 nucleotides are TGTGCCAGCAGTGTGGACAGGGGAATCTCTGGAAACACCATATATTTT.

J is TRBJ1-6 and V is TRBV4-1; no firm D call. Germline CDR1 is MGHRA and CDR2 is YSYEKL. Trimming stripped 1 base from V and 0 bases from J, with 13 bases between. CDR3 length equals 18 residues. This chain's CDR3 is CASSQVKSGSSYNSPLHF. The CDR3 coding sequence is TGCGCCAGCAGCCAAGTGAAATCGGGGAGCTCCTATAATTCACCCCTCCACTTT.

The chain joins TRBV5-1 to TRBJ2-2; possible D gene TRBD2, 5 bases. With 7 bases removed from V and 0 bases from J, the gap between germline ends came to 7 bases. The germline V gene encodes CDR1 SGHRS and CDR2 YFSETQ. The CDR3 covers 13 residues. Here the CDR3 reads CASGSPNTGELFF. In nucleotides, the CDR3 is TGCGCCAGCGGGAGTCCGAACACCGGGGAGCTGTTTTTT.

The V gene is TRBV25-1, the J gene TRBJ1-2; TRBD1 aligns across 8 bases. CDR3 length equals 12 residues. V shed 11 bases and J 7 bases; nucleotides not matched to a gene: 9. Germline CDR1 MGHDK, CDR2 SYGVNS. CDR3 bases: TGTGCCTCAGACGCAGGGGGCTTTGGCTACACCTTC. This sequence encodes CASDAGGFGYTF.